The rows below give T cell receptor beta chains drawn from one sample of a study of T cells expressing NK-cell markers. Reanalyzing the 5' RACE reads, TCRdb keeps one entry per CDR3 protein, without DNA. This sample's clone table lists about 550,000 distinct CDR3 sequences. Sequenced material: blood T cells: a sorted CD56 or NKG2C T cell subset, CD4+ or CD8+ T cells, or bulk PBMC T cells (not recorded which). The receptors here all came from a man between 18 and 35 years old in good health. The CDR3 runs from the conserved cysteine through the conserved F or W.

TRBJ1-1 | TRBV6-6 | CASCLQYDTEAFF
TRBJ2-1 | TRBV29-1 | CSAASVLYNEQFF
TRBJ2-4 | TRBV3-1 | CASSGLAGGLAKNIQYF
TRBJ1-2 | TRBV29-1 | CSVDLTVQGRYGYTF
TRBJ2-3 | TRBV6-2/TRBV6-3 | CASSPGLAGKGPPDTQYF
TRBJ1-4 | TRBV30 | CAWSVRGGNEKLFF
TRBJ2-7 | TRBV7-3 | CASSSQGGYEQYF
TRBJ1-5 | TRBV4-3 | CASSQEKQAVSGNQPQHF
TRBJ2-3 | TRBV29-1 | CSVVVQGGDTQYF
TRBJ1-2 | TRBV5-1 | CASSSGQGALLYGYTF